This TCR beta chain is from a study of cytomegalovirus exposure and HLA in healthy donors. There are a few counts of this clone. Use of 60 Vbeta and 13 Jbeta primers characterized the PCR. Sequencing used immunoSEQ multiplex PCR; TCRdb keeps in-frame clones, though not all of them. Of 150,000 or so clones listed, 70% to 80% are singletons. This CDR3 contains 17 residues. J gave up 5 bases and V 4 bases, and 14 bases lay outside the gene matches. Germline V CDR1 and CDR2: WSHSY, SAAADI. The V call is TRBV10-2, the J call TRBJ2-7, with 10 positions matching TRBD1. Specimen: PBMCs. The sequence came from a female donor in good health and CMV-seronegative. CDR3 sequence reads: CASSGSSPGTGVNEQYF. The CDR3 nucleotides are TGCGCCAGCAGTGGATCCTCCCCCGGGACAGGGGTCAACGAGCAGTACTTC.